This note documents a single TCR beta chain sequence. Germline CDR1 reads SGHNT; CDR2 reads YYREEE (reference sequence). The CDR3 has 11 residues. Trimming took 0 bases from V and 8 from J, leaving 2 bases between them. The Seattle patients joined while their infection was active and were tracked longitudinally afterward. Profiling relied on immunoSEQ multiplex PCR, and the TCRdb table lists in-frame clones only, not all of them. The sample shows roughly 29,000 clones, just under 95% of them seen only once. This specimen belongs to a study of blood T cell repertoires in COVID-19. Study in general: Spain, Italy and the United States supplied samples that represented acute and convalescent COVID-19.

The source is a woman between 65 and 79 years old with COVID-19, enrolled during active disease. The chain recombines TRBV5-4 with TRBJ2-2; unclear D gene. Sequencing was done on a sample of peripheral blood. This CDR3 reads CASSLAGELFF. The CDR3 DNA reads as TGTGCCAGCAGCTTGGCAGGGGAGCTGTTTTTT. The complete variable domain, with remaining parts taken from reference TRBV5-4 and TRBJ2-2, reads ETGVTQSPTHLIKTRGQQVTLRCSSQSGHNTVSWYQQALGQGPQFIFQYYREEENGRGNFPPRFSGLQFPNYSSELNVNALELDDSALYLCASSLAGELFFGEGSRLTVL.